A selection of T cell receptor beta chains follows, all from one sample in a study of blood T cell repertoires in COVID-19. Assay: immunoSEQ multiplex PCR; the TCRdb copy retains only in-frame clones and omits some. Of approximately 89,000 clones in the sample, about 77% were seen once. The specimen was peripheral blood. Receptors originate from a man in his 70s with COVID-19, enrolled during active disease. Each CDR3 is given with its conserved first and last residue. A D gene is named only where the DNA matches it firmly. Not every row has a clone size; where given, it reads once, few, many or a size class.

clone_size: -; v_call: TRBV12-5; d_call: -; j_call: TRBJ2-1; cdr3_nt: TGTGCTAGTGGGCCCCGAGAGGCGGGACATGAGCAGTTCTTC; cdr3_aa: CASGPREAGHEQFF
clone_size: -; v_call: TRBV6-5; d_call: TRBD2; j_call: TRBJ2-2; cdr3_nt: TGTGCCAGCCGATCGGGGGGAGTCAACACCGGGGAGCTGTTTTTT; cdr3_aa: CASRSGGVNTGELFF
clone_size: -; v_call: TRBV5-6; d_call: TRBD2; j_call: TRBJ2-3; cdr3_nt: TGTGCCAGCAGCTTTCCAGCGGGGAGTAGCACAGATACGCAGTATTTT; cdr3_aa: CASSFPAGSSTDTQYF
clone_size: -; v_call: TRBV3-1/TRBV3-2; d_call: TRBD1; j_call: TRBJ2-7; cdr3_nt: TGTGCCAGCAGCTCCCGACAGGGGGGGCTTTACGAGCAGTACTTC; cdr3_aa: CASSSRQGGLYEQYF
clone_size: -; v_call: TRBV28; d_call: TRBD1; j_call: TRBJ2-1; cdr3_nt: TGTGCCAGCAGTTTATTGACAGGGAGCGGAGATGAGCAGTTCTTC; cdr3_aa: CASSLLTGSGDEQFF
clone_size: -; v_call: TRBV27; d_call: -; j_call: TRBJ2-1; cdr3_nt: TGTGCCAGCAGTCTATGGGCCCAGAATGAGCAGTTCTTC; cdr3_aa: CASSLWAQNEQFF
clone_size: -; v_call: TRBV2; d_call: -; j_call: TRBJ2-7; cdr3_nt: TGTGCCAGCAGTGTTCAGGGCGCAGAGTACGAGCAGTACTTC; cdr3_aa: CASSVQGAEYEQYF
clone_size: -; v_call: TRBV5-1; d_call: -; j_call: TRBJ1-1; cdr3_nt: TGCGCCAGCAGTGGGCAGGCCAACACTGAAGCTTTCTTT; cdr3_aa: CASSGQANTEAFF
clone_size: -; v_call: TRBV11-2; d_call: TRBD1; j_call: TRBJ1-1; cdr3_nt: TGTGCCAGCAGCTTACAGGGGGACACTGAAGCTTTCTTT; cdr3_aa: CASSLQGDTEAFF
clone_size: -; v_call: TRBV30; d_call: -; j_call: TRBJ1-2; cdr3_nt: TGTGCCTGGAGCAAGACAGTTGCCCCCCTCGGCTACACCTTC; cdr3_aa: CAWSKTVAPLGYTF
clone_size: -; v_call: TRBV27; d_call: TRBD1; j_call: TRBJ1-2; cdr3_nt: TGTGCCAGCAGTCTCCGACCGGGACAGGGAGTTGAAGGCTACACCTTC; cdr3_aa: CASSLRPGQGVEGYTF
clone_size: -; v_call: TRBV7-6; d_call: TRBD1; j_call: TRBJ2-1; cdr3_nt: TGTGCCAGCAGCTTTCGATTGGGACAGGGGAACTCCTACAATGAGCAGTTCTTC; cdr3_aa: CASSFRLGQGNSYNEQFF
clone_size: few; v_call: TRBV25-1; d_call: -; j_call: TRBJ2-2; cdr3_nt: TGTGCCAGCAGTGATGCGGGTACGAACACCGGGGAGCTGTTTTTT; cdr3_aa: CASSDAGTNTGELFF
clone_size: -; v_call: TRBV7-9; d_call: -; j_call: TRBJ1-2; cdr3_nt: TGTGCCAGCAGCTTCTCGACAGATCTCTATAACTATGGCTACACCTTC; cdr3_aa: CASSFSTDLYNYGYTF
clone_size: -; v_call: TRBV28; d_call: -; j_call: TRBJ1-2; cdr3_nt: TGTGCCAGCATGAGAACTGACTATGGCTACACCTTC; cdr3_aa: CASMRTDYGYTF
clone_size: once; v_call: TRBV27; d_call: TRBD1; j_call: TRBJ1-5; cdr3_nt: TGTGCCAGCAGGCCCTTTAGCGGTACAGGGGGCTGGAGCAATCAGCCCCAGCATTTT; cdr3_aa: CASRPFSGTGGWSNQPQHF
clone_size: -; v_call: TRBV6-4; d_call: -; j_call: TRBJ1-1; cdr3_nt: TGTGCCAGCAGTGACCCATCGATACGGGGGACTGAAGCTTTCTTT; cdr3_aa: CASSDPSIRGTEAFF
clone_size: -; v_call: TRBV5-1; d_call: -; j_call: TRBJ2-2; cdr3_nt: TGCGCCAGCAGCTTCCAGGGCTCTACCGGGGAGCTGTTTTTT; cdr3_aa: CASSFQGSTGELFF
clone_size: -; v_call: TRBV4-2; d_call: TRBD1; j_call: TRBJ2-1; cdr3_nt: TGTGCCAGCAGCCCCCGGACAGGGTCAGTCTACAATGAGCAGTTCTTC; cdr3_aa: CASSPRTGSVYNEQFF
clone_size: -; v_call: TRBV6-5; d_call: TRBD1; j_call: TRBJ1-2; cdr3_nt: TGTGCCAGCAGTTACCAACGGACAGGGGGCGGCTATGGCTACACCTTC; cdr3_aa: CASSYQRTGGGYGYTF
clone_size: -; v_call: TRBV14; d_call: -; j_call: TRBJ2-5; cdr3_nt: TGTGCCAGCAGCCAAGATGCGACTATCTATCAAGAGACCCAGTACTTC; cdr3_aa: CASSQDATIYQETQYF
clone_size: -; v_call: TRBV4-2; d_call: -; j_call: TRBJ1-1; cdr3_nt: TGTGCCAGCAGCCAAGAAGCGTCGACAGGAAGGACTGAAGCTTTCTTT; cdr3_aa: CASSQEASTGRTEAFF
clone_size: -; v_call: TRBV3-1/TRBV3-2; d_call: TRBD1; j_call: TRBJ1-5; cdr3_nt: TGTGCCAGCAGCCAATCAGGGGGAAGCAATCAGCCCCAGCATTTT; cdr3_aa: CASSQSGGSNQPQHF
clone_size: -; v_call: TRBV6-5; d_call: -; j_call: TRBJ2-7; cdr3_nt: TGTGCCAGCGGGGGCGTAGGAAACTACGAGCAGTACTTC; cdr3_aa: CASGGVGNYEQYF
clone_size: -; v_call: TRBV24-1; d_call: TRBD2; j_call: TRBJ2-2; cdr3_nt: TGTGCCACCAGTGATTCGGGGGGGCACGACACCGGGGAGCTGTTTTTT; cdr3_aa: CATSDSGGHDTGELFF
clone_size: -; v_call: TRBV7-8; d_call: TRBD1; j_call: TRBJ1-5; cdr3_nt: TGTGCCAGCAGCCTCGGGACAGGGTGGAATCAGCCCCAGCATTTT; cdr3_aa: CASSLGTGWNQPQHF
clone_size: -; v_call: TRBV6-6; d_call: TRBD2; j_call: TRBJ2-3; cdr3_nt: TGTGCCAGCAGTTCGTCAGGGAGGGTCACAGATACGCAGTATTTT; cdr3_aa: CASSSSGRVTDTQYF
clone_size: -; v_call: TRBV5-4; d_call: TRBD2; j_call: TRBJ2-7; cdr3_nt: TGTGCCAGCAGCATGGGACTAGCGGGCTTCTACGAGCAGTACTTC; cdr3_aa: CASSMGLAGFYEQYF
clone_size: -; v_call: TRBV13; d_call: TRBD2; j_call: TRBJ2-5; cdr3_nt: TGTGCCAGCAGCCAATCCTCCTGGAATCTAGCGGGAGGGCCGTGGGAGACCCAGTACTTC; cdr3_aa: CASSQSSWNLAGGPWETQYF
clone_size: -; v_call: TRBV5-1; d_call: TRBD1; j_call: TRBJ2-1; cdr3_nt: TGCGCCAGCAGCTCGGGACAGACGAGCTCCTACAATGAGCAGTTCTTC; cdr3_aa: CASSSGQTSSYNEQFF
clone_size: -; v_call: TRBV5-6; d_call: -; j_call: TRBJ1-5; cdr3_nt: TGTGCCAGCAGCTTAGGGGAGGGGGATCAGCCCCAGCATTTT; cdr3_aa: CASSLGEGDQPQHF
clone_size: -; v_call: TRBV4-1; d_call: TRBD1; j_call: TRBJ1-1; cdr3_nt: TGCGCCAGCAGCCAAGTAACAGGGGGGAACACTGAAGCTTTCTTT; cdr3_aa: CASSQVTGGNTEAFF
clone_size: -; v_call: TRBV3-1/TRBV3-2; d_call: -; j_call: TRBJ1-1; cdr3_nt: TGTGCCACTAGAACAGGAACATGGACTGAAGCTTTCTTT; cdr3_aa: CATRTGTWTEAFF
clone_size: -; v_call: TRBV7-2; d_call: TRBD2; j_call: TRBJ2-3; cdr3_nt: TGTGCCAGCAGTACCGGGAGGCCTAGCACAGATACGCAGTATTTT; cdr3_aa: CASSTGRPSTDTQYF
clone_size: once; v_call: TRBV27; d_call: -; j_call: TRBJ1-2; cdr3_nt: TGTGCCAGCAGTTTATCCTCAGGGTCGATCGGCTACACCTTC; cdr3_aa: CASSLSSGSIGYTF
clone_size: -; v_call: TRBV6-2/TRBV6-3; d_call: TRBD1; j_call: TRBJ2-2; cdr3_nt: TGTGCCAGCAGTACAGGGGGTACCGGGGAGCTGTTTTTT; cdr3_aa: CASSTGGTGELFF
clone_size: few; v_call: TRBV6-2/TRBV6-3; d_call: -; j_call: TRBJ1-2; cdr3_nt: TGTGCCAGCAGTTATCCAGGGAACTATGGCTACACCTTC; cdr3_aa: CASSYPGNYGYTF
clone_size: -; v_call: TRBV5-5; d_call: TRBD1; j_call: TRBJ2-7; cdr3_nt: TGTGCCAGCAGCTCTTTGACAGGGCCGGATATGCAGTACTTC; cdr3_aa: CASSSLTGPDMQYF
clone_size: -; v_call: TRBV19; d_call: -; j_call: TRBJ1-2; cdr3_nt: TGTGCCAGTAGTATCGATTCCGGGACTAAAAACTACACCTTC; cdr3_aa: CASSIDSGTKNYTF
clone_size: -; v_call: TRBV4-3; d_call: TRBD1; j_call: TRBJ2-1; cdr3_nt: TGCGCCAGCAGCCGCGTAGCCGGGACAGGGGCCAGGAATGAGCAGTTCTTC; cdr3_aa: CASSRVAGTGARNEQFF
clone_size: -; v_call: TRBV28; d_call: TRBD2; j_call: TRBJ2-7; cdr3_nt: TGTGCCAGCAGAACTAGCGGGACGGGGGAGCAGTACTTC; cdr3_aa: CASRTSGTGEQYF
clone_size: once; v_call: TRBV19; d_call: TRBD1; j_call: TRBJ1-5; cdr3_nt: TGTGCCAGTAGTGTCTACAGGGGGCCCAGCAATCAGCCCCAGCATTTT; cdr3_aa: CASSVYRGPSNQPQHF
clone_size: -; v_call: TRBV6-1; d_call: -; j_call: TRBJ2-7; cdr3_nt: TGTGCCAGCAGTGAAGGGACTGACTTAGGGCAGTACTTC; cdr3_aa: CASSEGTDLGQYF